The sequence of this T cell receptor beta chain was determined in a study of STAT5B mutations in CD4+ large granular lymphocyte leukemia. General observations from the study: No patients shared main leukemic clonotypes, though roughly 25% appeared at low frequency elsewhere. Top patient clones used TRBV06 genes more often: 8/27 versus 2/35 in controls. Patient CD4-sorted repertoires looked more clonal than healthy CD4+ repertoires, even without putative leukemic clones.

Regarding this clone: Its antigen is undetermined.

Produced via immunoSEQ multiplex PCR; TCRdb's table is partial and in-frame only. The sample holds more than 20,000 clones, around 81% seen once. Germline-derived CDR1 and CDR2 are SGHTS and YDEGEE. The CDR3 is made up of 11 amino acids. The V and J ends lost 1 base and 4 bases respectively, with 2 bases between them. Material: CD4+ T cells from blood buffy coats. The V and J genes are TRBV5-8 and TRBJ1-2; unclear D gene. This clonotype was obtained from a human donor in good health. The CDR3 region has the DNA TGTGCCAGCAGCTTGTTCTATGGCTACACCTTC. Encoded protein: CASSLFYGYTF.